These 20 T cell receptor beta chains were sequenced from one sample in a study of blood T cell repertoires in COVID-19. The repertoire was sequenced with immunoSEQ multiplex PCR; TCRdb's copy has only in-frame clones and lacks some. The table shows hundreds of thousands of clones, with about nine tenths occurring only once. What was sequenced was PBMCs or T cells enriched from blood (not recorded which). These receptors originate from a man between 25 and 39 years old who had recovered from COVID-19.

The chain combines TRBV11-2 with TRBJ2-2; maybe TRBD1 (5 bases). V was clipped by 8 bases and J by 0 bases, with 13 bases between them. CDR3 length: 15 residues. Germline CDR1 and CDR2: SGHAT and FQNNGV. This CDR3 reads CASQGLRTNTGELFF. The CDR3 coding sequence is TGTGCCAGCCAGGGCTTGCGTACGAACACCGGGGAGCTGTTTTTT.

The rearrangement links TRBV19 to TRBJ2-2, with D perhaps matching TRBD2 (6 bases). The V gene's germline CDR1 is LNHDA and CDR2 SQIVND (reference sequence). The CDR3 runs to 16 residues. The V end was cut by 4 bases, the J end by 5 bases, with 17 bases between. The CDR3 nucleotides read TGTGCCAGTAGTACCCGCCCGGGGACTGTAACCGGGGAGCTGTTTTTT. Encoded protein: CASSTRPGTVTGELFF.

This clone was detected once. The junction and the germline gene differ at one end; a read error may be behind it. The genes are TRBV7-7 and TRBJ2-2, with D perhaps TRBD1 (5 bases). The CDR3 runs 14 residues. The germline V gene has CDR1 SSHAT and CDR2 FNYEAQ (reference sequence). As DNA, the CDR3 is TGTGCTAGCAGCCCCGTGGGGCTCACCGGGGAGCTGTTTTTT. Translation: CASSPVGLTGELFF.

The V and J genes are TRBV6-5 and TRBJ2-2; TRBD2 matches 8 bases. Unmatched junction bases numbered 5, after V lost 6 bases and J lost 2 bases. This CDR3 contains 15 residues. The germline V gene encodes CDR1 MNHEY and CDR2 SVGAGI. The CDR3 DNA reads as TGTGCCAGCAGACAGGTAGCGGGAAACACCGGGGAGCTGTTTTTT. Translated: CASRQVAGNTGELFF.

This rearrangement joins TRBV29-1 to TRBJ1-1; tentative D call: TRBD1 (6 bases). This CDR3 is 13 amino acids long. Germline V lookup: CDR1 SQVTM, CDR2 ANQGSEA. Trimming stripped 6 bases from V and 5 bases from J, with 16 bases between. The CDR3 bases are TGCAGCGTCCTTCATCGACAGGAAACTGAAGCTTTCTTT. It is translated as CSVLHRQETEAFF. Full variable domain (remainder filled in from reference TRBV29-1 and TRBJ1-1): SAVISQKPSRDICQRGTSLTIQCQVDSQVTMMFWYRQQPGQSLTLIATANQGSEATYESGFVIDKFPISRPNLTFSTLTVSNMSPEDSSIYLCSVLHRQETEAFFGQGTRLTVV.

This clone appeared a single time. This chain uses TRBV7-9 with TRBJ2-7; D might be TRBD1 (6 bases). V shed 2 bases and J shed 4 bases, with 6 bases lying between them. The germline V gene has CDR1 SEHNR and CDR2 FQNEAQ (reference sequence). This CDR3 region has 12 residues. The CDR3: CASSLQGYEQYF. CDR3 sequence (DNA): TGTGCCAGCAGCTTACAGGGGTACGAGCAGTACTTC.

The rearrangement joins TRBV7-9 to TRBJ2-7; 7 bases agree with TRBD1. CDR1 is SEHNR and CDR2 is FQNEAQ in the germline V gene (reference sequence). The length of the CDR3 is 13 residues. Trimming at V came to 3 bases and at J to 5 bases, leaving 4 bases not matched to a gene. The CDR3 sequence: CASSFSGGNEQYF. As DNA, the CDR3 is TGTGCCAGCAGCTTCTCAGGGGGTAACGAGCAGTACTTC.

The chain uses TRBV3-1 (or the pseudogene TRBV3-2) and TRBJ2-1; 8 bases are shared with TRBD2. Germline CDR1 reads LGHDT; CDR2 reads YNNKEL (reference sequence). The junction had 9 bases not matched to a gene; V was cut back by 1 base and J by 1 base. The CDR3 spans 18 residues. In DNA, the CDR3 is TGTGCCAGCAGCCAAGGGTTCGGGGGGGCCTCATCCTACAATGAGCAGTTCTTC. Residues: CASSQGFGGASSYNEQFF.

The rearrangement uses TRBV7-9 and TRBJ1-5; 7 positions match TRBD1. V was pared by 1 base and J by 3 bases, with 9 bases of the junction left unmatched. This CDR3 region has 17 residues. Germline CDR1 reads SEHNR; CDR2 reads FQNEAQ (reference sequence). CDR3 DNA: TGTGCCAGCAGCTTAGACTTACCGGGACAGAACAATCAGCCCCAGCATTTT. This codes for CASSLDLPGQNNQPQHF. Full variable domain (rest looked up from reference TRBV7-9 and TRBJ1-5): DTGVSQNPRHKITKRGQNVTFRCDPISEHNRLYWYRQTLGQGPEFLTYFQNEAQLEKSRLLSDRFSAERPKGSFSTLEIQRTEQGDSAMYLCASSLDLPGQNNQPQHFGDGTRLSIL.

The genes are TRBV28 and TRBJ1-5; possible D gene TRBD1, 6 bases. Germline V lookup: CDR1 MDHEN, CDR2 SYDVKM. The CDR3 has 14 residues. Trimming removed 10 bases at V and 6 bases at J, with 19 bases between. The CDR3 protein is CAIVGAGEGQPQHF. In DNA, the CDR3 is TGTGCCATCGTCGGGGCAGGGGAAGGTCAGCCCCAGCATTTT.

This chain joins TRBV5-4 and TRBJ2-7, with 7 bases identical to TRBD1. The CDR3 has 14 amino acids. Germline trimming cut 4 bases from V and 3 bases from J; bases unmatched to any gene: 7. CDR1 SGHNT and CDR2 YYREEE come from the germline V gene (reference sequence). The CDR3 region is CASSLMTGFYEQYF. CDR3 DNA sequence: TGTGCCAGCAGCCTAATGACAGGGTTCTACGAGCAGTACTTC.

V is TRBV7-9 and J is TRBJ1-1; D not certain. CDR1 SEHNR and CDR2 FQNEAQ come from the germline V gene (reference sequence). Deletions cut 5 bases from V and 4 bases from J, with 17 bases between. The CDR3 loop spans 15 amino acids. CDR3 amino acids: CASSPRLDLGTEAFF. The CDR3 coding sequence is TGTGCCAGCAGCCCACGTTTGGACTTGGGCACTGAAGCTTTCTTT.

The genes are TRBV2 and TRBJ1-2; unclear D gene. Germline V gene lookup returns CDR1 SNHLY and CDR2 FYNNEI. The CDR3 is made up of 13 amino acids. Trimming removed 5 bases from V and 5 bases from J, with 12 bases in between. This CDR3 is CASSKKTSYGYTF. CDR3 DNA sequence: TGTGCCAGCAGTAAAAAGACATCTTATGGCTACACCTTC. The variable domain in full, completed from reference TRBV2 and TRBJ1-2, reads EPEVTQTPSHQVTQMGQEVILRCVPISNHLYFYWYRQILGQKVEFLVSFYNNEISEKSEIFDDQFSVERPDGSNFTLKIRSTKLEDSAMYFCASSKKTSYGYTFGSGTRLTVV.

This rearrangement joins TRBV24-1 to TRBJ2-1; D gene uncertain. Germline V gene data show CDR1 as KGHDR and CDR2 as SFDVKD. Trimming removed 3 bases at V and 7 bases at J, with 9 bases between. The CDR3 covers 13 residues. Here the CDR3 reads CATSDLDWNEQFF. The CDR3 DNA reads as TGTGCCACCAGTGATCTTGACTGGAATGAGCAGTTCTTC.

The chain joins TRBV19 to TRBJ1-2, with 11 bases fitting TRBD1. Germline CDR1 is LNHDA and CDR2 is SQIVND (reference sequence). The CDR3 spans 15 residues. V was pared by 6 bases and J by 4 bases, with 7 bases of the junction left unmatched. The CDR3 coding sequence is TGTGCCAGTAGCCCGGACAGGGGGCGAGCCTATGGCTACACCTTC. The encoded protein is CASSPDRGRAYGYTF.

The chain is built from TRBV19 and TRBJ2-2; 9 bases match TRBD1. There are 14 residues in the CDR3. Germline lookup yields CDR1 LNHDA and CDR2 SQIVND (reference sequence). V lost 9 bases, J lost 4 bases, and 6 bases stayed unmatched. The CDR3 loop reads CASRQGVGTGELFF. CDR3 DNA sequence: TGTGCCAGCAGACAGGGGGTGGGCACCGGGGAGCTGTTTTTT.

V and J are TRBV5-1 and TRBJ2-7; D is possibly TRBD1 (6 bases). V was shortened by 4 bases and J by 2 bases, with 13 bases between the two germline ends. Germline V lookup: CDR1 SGHRS, CDR2 YFSETQ. This CDR3 is 14 amino acids long. CDR3 DNA: TGCGCCAGCAGCATAACAGGGTCCCCCTACGAGCAGTACTTC. Translation gives CASSITGSPYEQYF.

V gene TRBV13 combines with J gene TRBJ2-3, with a possible D match to TRBD1 (5 bases). The V end was cut by 8 bases, the J end by 4 bases, with 10 bases between. Germline V gene lookup returns CDR1 PRHDT and CDR2 FYEKMQ (reference sequence). This CDR3 has 12 amino acids. The CDR3 coding sequence is TGTGCCAGCCGTGCAGGGCCAGATACGCAGTATTTT. Encoded protein: CASRAGPDTQYF.

V and J are TRBV13 and TRBJ2-2; 8 nucleotides match TRBD1. This CDR3 has 16 residues. In germline, CDR1 is PRHDT, CDR2 FYEKMQ (reference sequence). The ends lost 5 bases at V and 5 bases at J; junction bases unmatched: 10. This CDR3 reads CASSRRTGTGTGELFF. The CDR3 DNA follows: TGTGCCAGCAGCCGGAGGACAGGGACGGGGACCGGGGAGCTGTTTTTT.

This clone was found once. V is TRBV4-3 and J is TRBJ1-1; no clear D. The V end was cut by 0 bases, the J end by 0 bases, with 8 bases between. The CDR3 consists of 15 residues. Germline values: CDR1 LGHNA, CDR2 YSLEER. The CDR3 protein is CASSQEPGLNTEAFF. The CDR3 DNA reads TGCGCCAGCAGCCAAGAGCCGGGATTGAACACTGAAGCTTTCTTT.